This is a list of T cell receptor beta chains from one sample in a study of B cell selection in AIRE deficiency. The data were produced by immunoSEQ multiplex PCR, yet TCRdb's version contains in-frame clones alone and is incomplete. The table has about 22,000 clones, approximately 96% seen once. The sequenced material came from CD4+CD127+ conventional T cells sorted from PBMCs. Receptor source: a human donor in good health. CDR3s include the opening cysteine and the closing phenylalanine or tryptophan. The D gene is left open where the match is weak. Size is omitted from some rows. Given values are once, few, many or a class for expanded clones.

abundance: .; d_gene: .; j_gene: TRBJ2-7; v_gene: TRBV6-5; CDR3nt: TGTGCCAGCAGTTACAAACAGGGCTACGAGCAGTACTTC; CDR3aa: CASSYKQGYEQYF
abundance: .; d_gene: .; j_gene: TRBJ1-1; v_gene: TRBV30; CDR3nt: TGTGCCTGGAGTGTCCAGGGGAACACTGAAGCTTTCTTT; CDR3aa: CAWSVQGNTEAFF
abundance: .; d_gene: .; j_gene: TRBJ2-3; v_gene: TRBV5-4; CDR3nt: TGTGCCAGCAGCTTGTCCCACCAAGGCACAGATACGCAGTATTTT; CDR3aa: CASSLSHQGTDTQYF
abundance: .; d_gene: TRBD2; j_gene: TRBJ2-7; v_gene: TRBV6-1; CDR3nt: TGTGCCAGCACTAAACTAGCGGGGGTGGCCTACGAGCAGTACTTC; CDR3aa: CASTKLAGVAYEQYF
abundance: .; d_gene: TRBD1; j_gene: TRBJ1-5; v_gene: TRBV15; CDR3nt: TGTGCCACCAGCAAGACAGGGAGGGGCAATCAGCCCCAGCATTTT; CDR3aa: CATSKTGRGNQPQHF
abundance: .; d_gene: .; j_gene: TRBJ1-3; v_gene: TRBV10-3; CDR3nt: TGTGCCATCAGTGAGTCCCCAATAGGACATCTCTCTGGAAACACCATATATTTT; CDR3aa: CAISESPIGHLSGNTIYF
abundance: .; d_gene: .; j_gene: TRBJ1-4; v_gene: TRBV6-5; CDR3nt: TGTGCCAGCAGCCCCACACAGGGAAGGGTTGAAAAACTGTTTTTT; CDR3aa: CASSPTQGRVEKLFF
abundance: .; d_gene: .; j_gene: TRBJ1-1; v_gene: TRBV7-9; CDR3nt: TGTGCCAGCAGCTCCGTCGGGGGGGATACAAACACTGAAGCTTTCTTT; CDR3aa: CASSSVGGDTNTEAFF
abundance: .; d_gene: TRBD1; j_gene: TRBJ2-7; v_gene: TRBV30; CDR3nt: TGTGCACAACCGGGACAGCACTACGAGCAGTACTTC; CDR3aa: CAQPGQHYEQYF
abundance: .; d_gene: TRBD1; j_gene: TRBJ2-1; v_gene: TRBV6-6; CDR3nt: TGTGCCAGCACCGGACAGGGGAACAATGAGCAGTTCTTC; CDR3aa: CASTGQGNNEQFF
abundance: .; d_gene: .; j_gene: TRBJ1-5; v_gene: TRBV18; CDR3nt: TGTGCCAGCTCACCCCGTCACAATAGCAATCAGCCCCAGCATTTT; CDR3aa: CASSPRHNSNQPQHF
abundance: .; d_gene: TRBD2; j_gene: TRBJ2-1; v_gene: TRBV5-1; CDR3nt: TGCGCCAGCAGCTTTCCGGGGGGGCGCGAGTCGGAAAATGAGCAGTTCTTC; CDR3aa: CASSFPGGRESENEQFF
abundance: .; d_gene: .; j_gene: TRBJ2-1; v_gene: TRBV7-2; CDR3nt: TGTGCCAGCAGCCTCCCGGGTGAGCAGTTCTTC; CDR3aa: CASSLPGEQFF
abundance: .; d_gene: .; j_gene: TRBJ1-5; v_gene: TRBV18; CDR3nt: TGTGCCAGCTCACCATCCGGCAGTTCCAATCAGCCCCAGCATTTT; CDR3aa: CASSPSGSSNQPQHF
abundance: .; d_gene: .; j_gene: TRBJ1-6; v_gene: TRBV13; CDR3nt: TGTGCCAGCAGCTTAGGCACAGGGACGGGGCTCGGGAATTCACCCCTCCACTTT; CDR3aa: CASSLGTGTGLGNSPLHF
abundance: .; d_gene: .; j_gene: TRBJ2-3; v_gene: TRBV4-3; CDR3nt: TGCGCCAGCAGCCAAGCGTTGCAGGGAGGTAAAGATACGCAGTATTTT; CDR3aa: CASSQALQGGKDTQYF
abundance: .; d_gene: .; j_gene: TRBJ2-7; v_gene: TRBV7-9; CDR3nt: TGTGCCAGCAGCTTGACCTACGAGCAGTACTTC; CDR3aa: CASSLTYEQYF
abundance: .; d_gene: .; j_gene: TRBJ2-3; v_gene: TRBV7-9; CDR3nt: TGTGCCAGCAGCTTAGCGGATACGCAGTATTTT; CDR3aa: CASSLADTQYF
abundance: .; d_gene: .; j_gene: TRBJ2-7; v_gene: TRBV14; CDR3nt: TGTGCCAGCTCAGAGGTAGGGGTTTCACGCGAGCAGTACTTC; CDR3aa: CASSEVGVSREQYF
abundance: .; d_gene: TRBD1; j_gene: TRBJ1-6; v_gene: TRBV5-1; CDR3nt: TGCGCCAGCACTAGCGGGACAGGATATAATTCACCCCTCCACTTT; CDR3aa: CASTSGTGYNSPLHF
abundance: once; d_gene: .; j_gene: TRBJ2-3; v_gene: TRBV5-6; CDR3nt: TGTGCCAGCAGCTTGTATGGACCTAGCACAGATACGCAGTATTTT; CDR3aa: CASSLYGPSTDTQYF
abundance: .; d_gene: .; j_gene: TRBJ2-7; v_gene: TRBV5-4; CDR3nt: TGTGCCAGCAGCACGCCGGACGGAGCCTACGAGCAGTACTTC; CDR3aa: CASSTPDGAYEQYF
abundance: once; d_gene: .; j_gene: TRBJ1-2; v_gene: TRBV28; CDR3nt: TGTGCCAGCAGGCTTCAAGGACTTTTCTCCTATGGCTACACCTTC; CDR3aa: CASRLQGLFSYGYTF
abundance: .; d_gene: .; j_gene: TRBJ2-3; v_gene: TRBV5-1; CDR3nt: TGCGCCAGCAGCTTGGGGGTAGATACGCAGTATTTT; CDR3aa: CASSLGVDTQYF
abundance: .; d_gene: TRBD1; j_gene: TRBJ2-1; v_gene: TRBV7-2; CDR3nt: TGTGCCAGCAGCGCGGACAGGGGGGGTCACAATGAGCAGTTCTTC; CDR3aa: CASSADRGGHNEQFF
abundance: .; d_gene: .; j_gene: TRBJ1-3; v_gene: TRBV11-2; CDR3nt: TGTGCCAGCAGCTTTTTGGGTCAGGGGAGCTCTGGAAACACCATATATTTT; CDR3aa: CASSFLGQGSSGNTIYF
abundance: once; d_gene: .; j_gene: TRBJ2-2; v_gene: TRBV5-8; CDR3nt: TGTGCCAGCACCCACAGGAGAAACACCGGGGAGCTGTTTTTT; CDR3aa: CASTHRRNTGELFF
abundance: .; d_gene: .; j_gene: TRBJ2-1; v_gene: TRBV7-8; CDR3nt: TGTGCCAGCAGCTTAGAAGGCAGGGGAACCTACAATGAGCAGTTCTTC; CDR3aa: CASSLEGRGTYNEQFF
abundance: .; d_gene: .; j_gene: TRBJ1-5; v_gene: TRBV6-5; CDR3nt: TGTGCCAGCAGCTTTAAATTTAGCAATCAGCCCCAGCATTTT; CDR3aa: CASSFKFSNQPQHF
abundance: once; d_gene: TRBD2; j_gene: TRBJ2-5; v_gene: TRBV9; CDR3nt: TGTGCCAGCAGCGTAGATAGCGGGCGAGGGGAGACCCAGTACTTC; CDR3aa: CASSVDSGRGETQYF
abundance: .; d_gene: .; j_gene: TRBJ2-7; v_gene: TRBV6-5; CDR3nt: TGTGCCAGCAGTTACTCGACGGGCTACGAGCAGTACTTC; CDR3aa: CASSYSTGYEQYF
abundance: .; d_gene: .; j_gene: TRBJ2-3; v_gene: TRBV9; CDR3nt: TGTGCCAGCAGCGTAGACAGTAGCACAGATACGCAGTATTTT; CDR3aa: CASSVDSSTDTQYF
abundance: once; d_gene: TRBD1; j_gene: TRBJ1-1; v_gene: TRBV11-3; CDR3nt: TGTGCCAGCAGCTTAGCGGGACAGGGGTCTGAAGCTTTCTTT; CDR3aa: CASSLAGQGSEAFF
abundance: .; d_gene: .; j_gene: TRBJ1-4; v_gene: TRBV6-1; CDR3nt: TGTGCCAGCAGTCGGCTCTTCGAAAAACTGTTTTTT; CDR3aa: CASSRLFEKLFF
abundance: .; d_gene: .; j_gene: TRBJ1-1; v_gene: TRBV7-8; CDR3nt: TGTGCCAGCAGCTCAAGAGGGGCCCTGAACACTGAAGCTTTCTTT; CDR3aa: CASSSRGALNTEAFF
abundance: .; d_gene: .; j_gene: TRBJ1-5; v_gene: TRBV5-6; CDR3nt: TGTGCCAGCAGCTTTCGGGGGTCTAGCAATCAGCCCCAGCATTTT; CDR3aa: CASSFRGSSNQPQHF
abundance: .; d_gene: .; j_gene: TRBJ2-3; v_gene: TRBV19; CDR3nt: TGTGCCAGTAGTTTCACAAGAGATACGCAGTATTTT; CDR3aa: CASSFTRDTQYF
abundance: .; d_gene: TRBD1; j_gene: TRBJ1-3; v_gene: TRBV7-9; CDR3nt: TGTGCCAGCAGCAGCCGGGACAGGCGATTTAGCTCTGGAAACACCATATATTTT; CDR3aa: CASSSRDRRFSSGNTIYF
abundance: .; d_gene: TRBD2; j_gene: TRBJ2-5; v_gene: TRBV5-1; CDR3nt: TGCGCCAGCAGCCCCGACCGGGAGGGCGGGAAGACCCAGTACTTC; CDR3aa: CASSPDREGGKTQYF
abundance: once; d_gene: TRBD1; j_gene: TRBJ2-3; v_gene: TRBV5-1; CDR3nt: TGCGCCAGCAGCTTGACCGGGACAGGGGGAAATACGCAGTATTTT; CDR3aa: CASSLTGTGGNTQYF
abundance: .; d_gene: TRBD1; j_gene: TRBJ1-2; v_gene: TRBV29-1; CDR3nt: TGCAGCGTCGGAATGACAGGGGACGATGGCTACACCTTC; CDR3aa: CSVGMTGDDGYTF
abundance: .; d_gene: .; j_gene: TRBJ2-3; v_gene: TRBV27; CDR3nt: TGTGCCAGAGCCGATTTTCTGGGCTCCACAGATACGCAGTATTTT; CDR3aa: CARADFLGSTDTQYF
abundance: .; d_gene: TRBD1; j_gene: TRBJ2-2; v_gene: TRBV5-1; CDR3nt: TGCGCCAGCAGCTTCCGGGACAGTCCCAACACCGGGGAGCTGTTTTTT; CDR3aa: CASSFRDSPNTGELFF
abundance: .; d_gene: TRBD1; j_gene: TRBJ2-1; v_gene: TRBV11-2; CDR3nt: TGTGCCAGCAGCTTCCAATTCCCGGACAGGGAGCAGTTCTTC; CDR3aa: CASSFQFPDREQFF
abundance: .; d_gene: .; j_gene: TRBJ1-5; v_gene: TRBV6-1; CDR3nt: TGTGCCAGCAGTAAAGGGACGGCAAATCAGCCCCAGCATTTT; CDR3aa: CASSKGTANQPQHF
abundance: .; d_gene: .; j_gene: TRBJ2-7; v_gene: TRBV6-5; CDR3nt: TGTGCCACCGCACGGGATAGCTTCCTCTCCTACGAGCAGTACTTC; CDR3aa: CATARDSFLSYEQYF
abundance: .; d_gene: .; j_gene: TRBJ1-1; v_gene: TRBV5-4; CDR3nt: TGTGCCAGCAGCTTGGGAGGGGCCAAGAACACTGAAGCTTTCTTT; CDR3aa: CASSLGGAKNTEAFF
abundance: .; d_gene: TRBD1; j_gene: TRBJ1-1; v_gene: TRBV30; CDR3nt: TGTGCCTGGACTCTAACCAGGACAGGGGTCATGAACACTGAAGCTTTCTTT; CDR3aa: CAWTLTRTGVMNTEAFF
abundance: .; d_gene: .; j_gene: TRBJ1-2; v_gene: TRBV7-9; CDR3nt: TGTGCCAGCAGCCCGGATTCCCCAGATTACTATGGCTACACCTTC; CDR3aa: CASSPDSPDYYGYTF
abundance: .; d_gene: TRBD1; j_gene: TRBJ2-7; v_gene: TRBV11-2; CDR3nt: TGTGCCAGCAGCCCCGGGACAGGGGCCCTCGAGCAGTACTTC; CDR3aa: CASSPGTGALEQYF
abundance: .; d_gene: .; j_gene: TRBJ1-6; v_gene: TRBV27; CDR3nt: TGTGCCAGCAGTTTAGCGGGCTATAATTCACCCCTCCACTTT; CDR3aa: CASSLAGYNSPLHF
abundance: .; d_gene: TRBD2; j_gene: TRBJ2-5; v_gene: TRBV9; CDR3nt: TGTGCCAGCAGCGCCCAGGGACTAGCGGGGGAAGAGACCCAGTACTTC; CDR3aa: CASSAQGLAGEETQYF
abundance: .; d_gene: .; j_gene: TRBJ1-3; v_gene: TRBV5-4; CDR3nt: TGTGCCAGCAGCTTGGAAGGGTCTGGAAACACCATATATTTT; CDR3aa: CASSLEGSGNTIYF
abundance: .; d_gene: .; j_gene: TRBJ2-3; v_gene: TRBV7-3; CDR3nt: TGTGCCAGCAGCTCCCAGGGTTGGGGAAATACGCAGTATTTT; CDR3aa: CASSSQGWGNTQYF
abundance: .; d_gene: .; j_gene: TRBJ1-5; v_gene: TRBV10-1; CDR3nt: TGCGCCAGCAGTGAGTCCGGTCAGCCCCAGCATTTT; CDR3aa: CASSESGQPQHF